The sample holds many counts of the clone carrying this T cell receptor (beta chain). Each CDR3 protein gets one entry after TCRdb re-called the RT-PCR reads with MiXCR. The data show about 540,000 distinct CDR3 sequences, roughly 25% seen once. This specimen belongs to a study of response to subunit inactivated influenza vaccine. Germline trimming cut 0 bases from V and 1 base from J; bases unmatched to any gene: 1. CDR1 SGDLS and CDR2 YYNGEE come from the germline V gene. The CDR3 totals 15 residues. These data were also reused for a study on T cells expressing NK-cell markers. That work adds: UMIs were included in TCR beta cDNA generated by 5'RACE template switching.

This specimen consisted of CD4+ T cells sorted from PBMCs, obtained about 12 days after vaccination. This clonotype was sampled from a man between 50 and 59 years old who received an inactivated influenza vaccine. V and J are TRBV9 and TRBJ2-3; TRBD2 matches at 8 bases. CDR3 protein: CASSVAGGRTDTQYF. DNA for the CDR3: TGTGCCAGCAGCGTAGCGGGAGGGCGCACAGATACGCAGTATTTT.